One sample yielded the 3 T cell receptor beta chains listed below, sequenced in a study of molecular identifiers for immune sequencing clone quantification (dated by TCRdb to the late 2010s). Library preparation was by PCR. TCRdb names Illumina HiSeq 4000 as the instrument used. TCRdb reworked the public reads: Q25 trimming with fastp, MiXCR clone assembly, productive beta chains retained. Each entry is one CDR3 protein sequence, shown with its most common DNA and genes. This sample is represented by about 320,000 distinct CDR3 sequences; around a fifth of them were singletons. Together, the top ten hold roughly 0.8% of the sample. The sequencing sample was made of naive CD8+ T cells from blood, with Jurkat cell RNA spiked in. The sample's cell subset or site label is to be understood as: FACS-sorted CD8+CD4-CCR7+CD45RA+ naive T cells. The origin of the receptors is a human donor in good health. Some libraries in this study had Jurkat cell RNA spiked in.

This clonotype has only one observation. A much larger clone is a single base away; this may be a read error. The rearrangement links TRBV9 to TRBJ1-1; 8 bases match TRBD1. The V segment lost 3 bases and the J segment 6 bases; nucleotides outside the gene matches: 10. The CDR3 runs to 15 residues. Germline V CDR1 and CDR2: SGDLS, YYNGEE. The CDR3 loop is CASSETGAIAAEAFF. CDR3 nucleotides: TGTGCCAGCAGCGAGACAGGGGCAATAGCGGCTGAAGCTTTCTTT.

This clonotype was counted many times. The chain employs TRBV6-1 and TRBJ1-1, with D possibly being TRBD1 (6 bases). CDR3 length: 12 amino acids. Germline V gene sequence: CDR1 MNHNS, CDR2 SASEGT. V was shortened by 3 bases and J by 11 bases, with 13 bases between the two germline ends. CDR3 coding DNA: TGTGCCAGCAGTGAGCAGGGGCCGGAGGCTTTCTTT. Its translation is CASSEQGPEAFF.

Ten or more counts support this clonotype. The chain joins TRBV6-5 to TRBJ2-1, with 8 bases that match TRBD2. Germline CDR1 MNHEY, CDR2 SVGAGI. The CDR3 is 15 amino acids. J gave up 6 bases and V 8 bases, and 12 bases lay outside the gene matches. The CDR3 sequence is CASGNLPGGGNEQFF. The CDR3 DNA follows: TGTGCCAGCGGGAACCTCCCGGGAGGGGGCAATGAGCAGTTCTTC.